This T cell receptor (beta chain) was obtained from a study of low-dose radiotherapy and immunotherapy resistance in tumors. Time point reported: after trial treatment. Treatment specified: LDRT plus nivolumab, ipilimumab, low-dose cyclophosphamide and aspirin (RACIN trial). Covering alpha and beta chains, TRAV- and TRBV-specific primers were used for the first-strand cDNA. Both a constant-region primer and a V-primer adapter served to amplify TCRs across roughly 22 PCR cycles. One entry per CDR3 protein results from TCRdb running MiXCR on the reads. The data hold approximately 80,000 distinct CDR3 sequences, with around a sixth observed a single time. This clonotype was seen repeatedly, ten times or more. Trimming left V 3 bases short and J 0 bases short, with 9 bases between. The CDR3 length is 14 residues. Germline CDR1 MDHEN, CDR2 SYDVKM.

The chain is built from TRBV28 and TRBJ2-7; D is uncertain. The TCR was taken from a male donor with prostate cancer. This material consisted of PBMCs, taken after low-dose radiotherapy plus immunotherapy. CDR3 in amino acids: CASSLSRSSYEQYF. The CDR3 bases are TGTGCCAGCAGTTTGTCAAGGAGCTCCTACGAGCAGTACTTC.